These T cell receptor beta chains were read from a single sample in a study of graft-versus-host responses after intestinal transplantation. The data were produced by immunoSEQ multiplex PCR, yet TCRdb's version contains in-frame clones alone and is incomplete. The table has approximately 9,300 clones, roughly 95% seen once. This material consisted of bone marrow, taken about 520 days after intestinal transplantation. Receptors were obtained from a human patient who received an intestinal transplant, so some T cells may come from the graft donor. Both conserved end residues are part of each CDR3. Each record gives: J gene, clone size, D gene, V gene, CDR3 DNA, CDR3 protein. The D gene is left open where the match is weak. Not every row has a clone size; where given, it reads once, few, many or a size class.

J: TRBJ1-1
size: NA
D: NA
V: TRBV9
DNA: TGTGCCAGCAGCGTAATCGACCAGGGGCACACTGAAGCTTTCTTT
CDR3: CASSVIDQGHTEAFF

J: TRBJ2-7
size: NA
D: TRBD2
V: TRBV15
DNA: TGTGCCACCAGCAGAGATCGAGGGACTAGCGGGAGGGCTAACGAGCAGTACTTC
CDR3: CATSRDRGTSGRANEQYF

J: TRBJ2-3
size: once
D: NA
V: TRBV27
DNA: TGTGCCAGCAGTTTAAGGGTGAGATTCGGAGCCCCCGATACGCAGTATTTT
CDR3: CASSLRVRFGAPDTQYF

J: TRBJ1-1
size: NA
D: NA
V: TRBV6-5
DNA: TGTGCCAGCCGCGACCCTAGTAGGAGCACTGAAGCTTTCTTT
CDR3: CASRDPSRSTEAFF

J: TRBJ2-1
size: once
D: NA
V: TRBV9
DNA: TGTGCCAGCAGCGTAGAGGGAGACTTCGATGAGCAGTTCTTC
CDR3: CASSVEGDFDEQFF

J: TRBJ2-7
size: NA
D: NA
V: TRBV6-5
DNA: TGTGCCAGCAGTCACTCGAACGGGGGAGCCCACGAGCAGTACTTC
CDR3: CASSHSNGGAHEQYF

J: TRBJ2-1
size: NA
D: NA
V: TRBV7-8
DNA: TGTGCCAGCAGCTTAGGACGGGTCTCCTACAATGAGCAGTTCTTC
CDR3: CASSLGRVSYNEQFF

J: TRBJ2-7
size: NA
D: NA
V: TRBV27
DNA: TGTGCCAGCACAAGCAGGGCCAATTCCTACGAGCAGTACTTC
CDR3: CASTSRANSYEQYF

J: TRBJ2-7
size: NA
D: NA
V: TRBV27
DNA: TGTGCCAGCAGTTTCCTAAGGGAGCCCTACGAGCAGTACTTC
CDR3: CASSFLREPYEQYF

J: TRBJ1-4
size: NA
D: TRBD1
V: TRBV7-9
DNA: TGTGCCAGCAGCCCAACAGGGGATGAAAAACTGTTTTTT
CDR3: CASSPTGDEKLFF

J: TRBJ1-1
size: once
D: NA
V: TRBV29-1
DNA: TGCAGCGTTGAGGGCACATACACTGAAGCTTTCTTT
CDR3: CSVEGTYTEAFF

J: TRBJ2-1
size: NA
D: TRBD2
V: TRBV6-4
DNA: TGTGCCAGCAGTGTGGCCCCCGCCCGACTAGCGGGAGGTTCGCAGTTCTTC
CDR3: CASSVAPARLAGGSQFF

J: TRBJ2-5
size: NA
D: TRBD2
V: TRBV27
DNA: TGTGCCAGCAGTTTCAGGACTAGGGGGACCCAGTACTTC
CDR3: CASSFRTRGTQYF

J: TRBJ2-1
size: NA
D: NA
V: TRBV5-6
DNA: TGTGCCAGCAGCTTAGCCCCGAGGCTTGAGTGGTACAATGAGCAGTTCTTC
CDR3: CASSLAPRLEWYNEQFF

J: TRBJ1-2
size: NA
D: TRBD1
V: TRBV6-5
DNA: TGTGCCAGCAGTTTGGGACAGAACTATGGCTACACCTTC
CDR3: CASSLGQNYGYTF

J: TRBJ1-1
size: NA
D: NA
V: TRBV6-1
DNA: TGTGCCAGCAGTGAAGGGTCCAACACTGAAGCTTTCTTT
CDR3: CASSEGSNTEAFF

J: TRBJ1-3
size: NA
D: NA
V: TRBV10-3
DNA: TGTGCCATCAGCGCAAACGTCCAGGTGGGAAACACCATATATTTT
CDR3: CAISANVQVGNTIYF

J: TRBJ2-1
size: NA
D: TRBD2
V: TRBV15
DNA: TGTGCCACCAGCAGAGAACGCCTCCTAGCGGGGGTGTACAATGAGCAGTTCTTC
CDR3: CATSRERLLAGVYNEQFF

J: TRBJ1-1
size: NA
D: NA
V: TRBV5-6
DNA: TGTGCCAGCAACATTTTACGAGAGAACACTGAAGCTTTCTTT
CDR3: CASNILRENTEAFF

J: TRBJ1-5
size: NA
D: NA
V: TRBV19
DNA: TGTGCCAGTAGCCCTCAAATTAGCAATCAGCCCCAGCATTTT
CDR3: CASSPQISNQPQHF

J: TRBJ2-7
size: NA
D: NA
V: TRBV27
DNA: TGTGCCAGCTCGGCGGGATCCTACGAGCAGTACTTC
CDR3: CASSAGSYEQYF

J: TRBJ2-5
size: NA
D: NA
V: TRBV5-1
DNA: TGCGCCAGCAGCTTGGGAGGGGAAGAGACCCAGTACTTC
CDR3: CASSLGGEETQYF

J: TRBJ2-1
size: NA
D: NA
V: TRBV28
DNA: TGTGCCAGCAGTTTCCCTCTAGTCGGTGAGCAGTTCTTC
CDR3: CASSFPLVGEQFF

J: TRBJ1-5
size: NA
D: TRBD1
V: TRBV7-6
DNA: TGTGCCAGCAGCTTGGGACAGGGGGCTTATCAGCCCCAGCATTTT
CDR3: CASSLGQGAYQPQHF

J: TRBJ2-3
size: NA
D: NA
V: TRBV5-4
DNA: TGTGCCAGCAGCCCCTTGGGGAGCAGGCTCACAGATACGCAGTATTTT
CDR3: CASSPLGSRLTDTQYF

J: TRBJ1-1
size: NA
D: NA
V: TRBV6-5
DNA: TGTGCCAGCAGCAAAGGAGGGGTGCTGGTCACTGAAGCTTTCTTT
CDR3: CASSKGGVLVTEAFF

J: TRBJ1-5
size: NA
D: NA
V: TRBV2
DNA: TGTGCCAGCAGTGGGGGGCGGGTATCCCAGCCCCAGCATTTT
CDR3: CASSGGRVSQPQHF

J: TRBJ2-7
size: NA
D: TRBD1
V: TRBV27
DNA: TGTGCCAGCAGTTGGGACAGGGCGGGTGAGCAGTACTTC
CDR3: CASSWDRAGEQYF

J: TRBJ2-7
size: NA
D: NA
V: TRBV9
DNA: TGTGCCAGCAGCGCCCCAAACAGGGAGTCCTACGAGCAGTACTTC
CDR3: CASSAPNRESYEQYF

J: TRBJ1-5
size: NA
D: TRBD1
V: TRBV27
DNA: TGTGCCAGCAGTTACAGGGGGCTGCAGCAGCCCCAGCATTTT
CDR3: CASSYRGLQQPQHF

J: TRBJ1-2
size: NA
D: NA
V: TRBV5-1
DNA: TGCGCCAGCAGCTTGGCCGAGGAGGGCAACTATGGCTACACCTTC
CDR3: CASSLAEEGNYGYTF

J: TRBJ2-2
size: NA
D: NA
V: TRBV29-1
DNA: TGCAGCGTTGTACTACTACTCAACCCGAACACCGGGGAGCTGTTTTTT
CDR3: CSVVLLLNPNTGELFF

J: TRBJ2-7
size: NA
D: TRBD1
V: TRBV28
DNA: TGTGCCAGCAGTTTCGGACAGGGGGATGAGCAGTACTTC
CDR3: CASSFGQGDEQYF

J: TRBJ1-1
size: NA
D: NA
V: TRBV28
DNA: TGTGCCAGCACCACCCTGGGAATTGAAGCTTTCTTT
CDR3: CASTTLGIEAFF

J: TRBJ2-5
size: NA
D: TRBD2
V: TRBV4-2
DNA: TGTGCCAGCAGCCAAGGCACCGGACTAGCGGGCCTGTACCAAGAGACCCAGTACTTC
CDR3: CASSQGTGLAGLYQETQYF

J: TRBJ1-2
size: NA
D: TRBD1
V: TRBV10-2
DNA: TGCGTCAGCAGTGTATGGACAGGGGATAACTATGGCTACACCTTC
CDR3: CVSSVWTGDNYGYTF

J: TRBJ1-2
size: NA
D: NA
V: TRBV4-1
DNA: TGCGCCAGCAGCCAGGAGGGAGGGTATGGCTACACCTTC
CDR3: CASSQEGGYGYTF

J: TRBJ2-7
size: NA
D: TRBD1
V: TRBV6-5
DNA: TGTGCCAGCAGTTACTCGGGACAGGGGGCGCGGGAGCAGTACTTC
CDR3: CASSYSGQGAREQYF

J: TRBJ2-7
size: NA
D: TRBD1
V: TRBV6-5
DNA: TGTGCCAGCAGCCGTAGACAGGGGGTATACTACGAGCAGTACTTC
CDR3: CASSRRQGVYYEQYF

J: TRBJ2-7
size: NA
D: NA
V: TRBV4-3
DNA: TGCGCCAGCAGCCGGGACGCGTCCTACGAGCAGTACTTC
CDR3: CASSRDASYEQYF

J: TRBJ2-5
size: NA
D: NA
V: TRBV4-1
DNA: TGCGCCAGCAGCCAACGGTTGAGGGACCAAGGAGAGACCCAGTACTTC
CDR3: CASSQRLRDQGETQYF

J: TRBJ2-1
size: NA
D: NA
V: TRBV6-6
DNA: TGTGCCAGCACCGTCTCGGTAAGCTCCTACAATGAGCAGTTCTTC
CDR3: CASTVSVSSYNEQFF

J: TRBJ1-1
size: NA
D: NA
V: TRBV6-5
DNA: TGTGCCAGCAGTTACTCGAATTTGGACTCTGAAGCTTTCTTT
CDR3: CASSYSNLDSEAFF

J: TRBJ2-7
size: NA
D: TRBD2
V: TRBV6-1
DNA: TGTGCCATCAGTGAGCGAGCGGGAGGTAATTCTAAAGAGCAGTACTTC
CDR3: CAISERAGGNSKEQYF

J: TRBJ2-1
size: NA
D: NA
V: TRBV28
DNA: TGTGCCAGCAGTTTATCTTCTTTGGATGAGCAGTTCTTC
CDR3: CASSLSSLDEQFF

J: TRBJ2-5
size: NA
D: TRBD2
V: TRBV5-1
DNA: TGCGCCAGCAGCTTCGGGACTAGCGCTCAAGAGACCCAGTACTTC
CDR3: CASSFGTSAQETQYF

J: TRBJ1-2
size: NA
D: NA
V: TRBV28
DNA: TGTGCCAGCAGTTTTTTGGGGGCAGGGGGCTACACCTTC
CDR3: CASSFLGAGGYTF

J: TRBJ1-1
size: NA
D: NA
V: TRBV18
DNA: TGTGCCAGCTCACCACCGAGCACTGAAGCTTTCTTT
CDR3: CASSPPSTEAFF

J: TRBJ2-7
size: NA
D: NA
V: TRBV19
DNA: TGTGCCAGTAGGGACTCCTACGAGCAGTACTTC
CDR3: CASRDSYEQYF

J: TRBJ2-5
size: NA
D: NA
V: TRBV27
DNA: TGTGCCAGCAGGCCCGGGTCCGGGGAGACCCAGTACTTC
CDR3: CASRPGSGETQYF

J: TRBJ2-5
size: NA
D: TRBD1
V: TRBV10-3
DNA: TGTGCCATCAGTGAGCGGGACAGAGTTCTAGAGACCCAGTACTTC
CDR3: CAISERDRVLETQYF

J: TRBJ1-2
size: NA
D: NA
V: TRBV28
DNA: TGTGCCAGCAGTTTTGGACGGACCTATGGCTACACCTTC
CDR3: CASSFGRTYGYTF

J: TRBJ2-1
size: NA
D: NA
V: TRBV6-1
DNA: TGTGCCAGCAGTGACAGGGTAGGCTACAATGAGCAGTTCTTC
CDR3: CASSDRVGYNEQFF

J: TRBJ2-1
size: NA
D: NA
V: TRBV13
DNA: TGTGCCAGCAGCTTCGCGGGTAATGAGCAGTTCTTC
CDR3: CASSFAGNEQFF